A selection of T cell receptor beta chains follows, all from one sample in a study of early T cells in non-severe SARS-CoV-2 infection. TCRdb called the 5' RACE reads again in MiXCR, with one record for every CDR3 protein. The sample has around 57,000 distinct CDR3 sequences, 9.5% to 14% seen once; the top ten hold 1.7%. Sequencing was performed on whole blood. The receptors stem from an adult who was a healthcare worker with PCR-confirmed SARS-CoV-2 infection or an uninfected control (not recorded which). Each CDR3 is given with its conserved first and last residue. A D gene is named only where the DNA matches it firmly. The listing skips clone size in some rows; elsewhere it reads once, few, many or a size class.

V gene	clone size	D gene	J gene	CDR3 protein	CDR3 DNA
TRBV12-2	few	NA	TRBJ2-2	CASRRLNTGELFF	TGTGCAAGTCGCCGACTGAACACCGGGGAGCTGTTTTTT
TRBV4-3	many	NA	TRBJ2-1	CASSLSADSAPYNEQFF	TGCGCCAGCAGCCTCTCCGCGGACAGCGCACCCTACAATGAGCAGTTCTTC
TRBV11-1	many	NA	TRBJ2-5	CASSPGGGIKETQYF	TGTGCCAGCAGCCCAGGAGGAGGGATTAAAGAGACCCAGTACTTC
TRBV5-1	few	NA	TRBJ2-1	CASSLVPAYNEQFF	TGCGCCAGCAGCTTAGTGCCCGCCTACAATGAGCAGTTCTTC
TRBV9	few	TRBD1	TRBJ2-5	CASSVTQGAETQYF	TGTGCCAGCAGCGTGACACAGGGGGCGGAGACCCAGTACTTC
TRBV12-3/TRBV12-4	NA	NA	TRBJ1-1	CASSPIGANTEAFF	TGTGCCAGCAGTCCTATAGGGGCGAACACTGAAGCTTTCTTT
TRBV7-2	few	NA	TRBJ2-1	CASSQGLAYNEQFF	TGTGCCAGCAGTCAAGGGCTAGCCTACAATGAGCAGTTCTTC
TRBV4-1	NA	NA	TRBJ1-4	CASSQSAQGSPNEKLFF	TGCGCCAGCAGCCAATCGGCCCAGGGCTCTCCTAATGAAAAACTGTTTTTT
TRBV7-2	many	NA	TRBJ2-7	CASSPPWGHEQYF	TGTGCCAGCAGCCCGCCATGGGGCCACGAGCAGTACTTC
TRBV9	NA	NA	TRBJ2-5	CASSAAGDEKETQYF	TGTGCCAGCAGCGCCGCAGGGGACGAGAAGGAGACCCAGTACTTC
TRBV2	many	NA	TRBJ2-1	CASFGIAYNEQFF	TGTGCCAGCTTCGGGATAGCCTACAATGAGCAGTTCTTC
TRBV5-1	NA	TRBD2	TRBJ2-5	CASSLAGRGARSETQYF	TGCGCCAGCAGCTTGGCCGGGCGGGGGGCCAGGTCAGAGACCCAGTACTTC
TRBV6-1	NA	NA	TRBJ1-2	CASRDNTGRNYGYTF	TGTGCCAGCAGGGACAACACCGGACGGAACTATGGCTACACCTTC
TRBV14	many	TRBD1	TRBJ1-2	CASSSDRGLKGYTF	TGTGCCAGCAGCTCGGACAGGGGACTCAAGGGCTACACCTTC
TRBV19	many	TRBD2	TRBJ2-3	CASSKGLAVTDTQYF	TGTGCCAGTAGTAAGGGACTAGCTGTCACAGATACGCAGTATTTT
TRBV11-1	NA	NA	TRBJ1-3	CASSFGLSGNTIYF	TGTGCCAGCAGCTTCGGACTCTCTGGAAACACCATATATTTT
TRBV29-1	few	NA	TRBJ2-7	CSVAAGREQYF	TGCAGCGTTGCGGCGGGGCGGGAGCAGTACTTC
TRBV24-1	few	NA	TRBJ2-3	CATSDATPLERDTQYF	TGTGCCACCAGTGATGCTACACCACTGGAGAGAGATACGCAGTATTTT
TRBV7-6	many	NA	TRBJ2-7	CASSLQVQSSYEQYF	TGTGCCAGCAGCCTCCAGGTCCAGAGCTCCTACGAGCAGTACTTC
TRBV20-1	many	NA	TRBJ2-1	CSARDYDRNNEQFF	TGCAGTGCTAGAGATTACGACAGGAACAATGAGCAGTTCTTC